A single sample is the source of the 5 T cell receptor beta chains below, sequenced in a study of blood T cell repertoires in COVID-19. TCRdb's copy holds only in-frame clones and misses some; the assay was immunoSEQ multiplex PCR. In the table there are under 200,000 clones, around 87% of which are singletons. The sample taken for sequencing was peripheral blood. The receptors were sampled from a man aged 40-49 years with active or convalescent COVID-19.

The chain employs TRBV6-5 and TRBJ1-3; no firm D call. The CDR3 contains 15 residues. V dropped 5 bases and J dropped 0 bases, with 11 bases sitting between them. Germline V gene lookup returns CDR1 MNHEY and CDR2 SVGAGI. The CDR3: CASSRTLSSGNTIYF. CDR3 DNA: TGTGCCAGCAGTCGGACTCTAAGCTCTGGAAACACCATATATTTT.

The V gene is TRBV20-1, the J gene TRBJ2-7; a weak D match, TRBD2 (6 bases). CDR1 is DFQATT, CDR2 SNEGSKA, per germline (reference sequence). The CDR3 contains 11 residues. Trimming shortened V by 3 bases and J by 5 bases, and 8 bases separated the two germline ends. In DNA form, the CDR3 reads TGCAGTGCTAGTCCGGGGGACGAGCAGTACTTC. Translating gives CSASPGDEQYF.

This clone is labeled medium-sized. The V call is TRBV5-1, the J call TRBJ1-1; D is unclear. The CDR3 contains 17 residues. V was trimmed by 1 base and J by 0 bases, leaving 16 bases between them. Germline V lookup: CDR1 SGHRS, CDR2 YFSETQ. The CDR3 coding sequence is TGCGCCAGCAGCTTGACTCTGCGACACGACATGAACACTGAAGCTTTCTTT. Translating it yields CASSLTLRHDMNTEAFF.

The chain recombines TRBV7-2 with TRBJ1-1; TRBD1 might be the D (5 bases). Germline-derived CDR1 and CDR2 are SGHTA and FQGNSA. This CDR3 contains 16 residues. Trimming removed 1 base at V and 1 base at J, with 13 bases between. For the CDR3, the DNA is TGTGCCAGCAGCTTAGAGTCAGGGCGTGGGAACACTGAAGCTTTCTTT. Translating it yields CASSLESGRGNTEAFF.

This clone came up a few times. This chain connects TRBV10-3 to TRBJ1-1; unclear D gene. This CDR3 comprises 14 residues. Germline loops: CDR1 ENHRY, CDR2 SYGVKD. V shed 8 bases and J shed 1 base, with 14 bases lying between them. The CDR3 coding sequence is TGTGCCATCGGCCCCCGAGGGAAGAACACTGAAGCTTTCTTT. It is translated as CAIGPRGKNTEAFF.